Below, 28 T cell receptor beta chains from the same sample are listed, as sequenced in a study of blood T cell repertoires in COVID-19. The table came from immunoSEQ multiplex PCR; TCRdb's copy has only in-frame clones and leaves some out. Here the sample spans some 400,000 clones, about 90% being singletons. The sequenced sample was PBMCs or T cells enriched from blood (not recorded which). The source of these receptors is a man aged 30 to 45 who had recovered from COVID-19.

As DNA, the CDR3 is TGTGCCATCAGTGATGGGCTGAACACTGAAGCTTTCTTT. This codes for CAISDGLNTEAFF. V gene TRBV10-3 combines with J gene TRBJ1-1; the D is unclear. Germline lookup yields CDR1 ENHRY and CDR2 SYGVKD. The CDR3 totals 13 residues. Trimming stripped 3 bases from V and 0 bases from J, with 5 bases between.

The CDR3 nucleotides read TGTGCCAGCAGCCCCCACGTAAGCCCAGAGACCCAGTACTTC. As protein: CASSPHVSPETQYF. This rearrangement joins TRBV7-2 to TRBJ2-5, with unresolved D. This CDR3 is 14 amino acids long. V was shortened by 5 bases and J by 4 bases, with 14 bases between the two germline ends. Germline assignment: CDR1 SGHTA and CDR2 FQGNSA.

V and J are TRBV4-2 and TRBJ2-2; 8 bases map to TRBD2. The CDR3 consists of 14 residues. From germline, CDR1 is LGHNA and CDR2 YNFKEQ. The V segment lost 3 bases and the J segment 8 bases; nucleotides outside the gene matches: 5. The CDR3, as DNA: TGTGCCAGCAGCCACGGGGGGGCCCAGGGGGAGCTGTTTTTT. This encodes CASSHGGAQGELFF.

The CDR3 sequence: CASSFTSLGRSGELFF. The CDR3, as DNA: TGTGCCAGCAGTTTTACCTCCTTGGGGCGATCCGGGGAGCTGTTTTTT. The chain links TRBV27 to TRBJ2-2, with D maybe TRBD1 (5 bases). CDR3 length equals 16 residues. Germline values: CDR1 MNHEY, CDR2 SMNVEV (reference sequence). V lost 3 bases to trimming and J lost 6 bases, with 17 bases between them.

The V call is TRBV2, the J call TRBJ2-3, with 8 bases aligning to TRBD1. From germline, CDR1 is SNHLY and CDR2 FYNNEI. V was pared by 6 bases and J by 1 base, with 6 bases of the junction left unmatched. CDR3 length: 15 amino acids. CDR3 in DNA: TGTGCCAGCAGCGTGTCGACAGGGGGCACAGATACGCAGTATTTT. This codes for CASSVSTGGTDTQYF.

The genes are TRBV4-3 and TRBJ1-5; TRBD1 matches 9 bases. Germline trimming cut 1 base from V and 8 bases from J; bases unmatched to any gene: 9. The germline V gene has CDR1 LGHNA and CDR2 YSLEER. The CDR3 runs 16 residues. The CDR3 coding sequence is TGCGCCAGCAGCCAAGTCGAGGGACAGGGCAGGGAGCCCCAGCATTTT. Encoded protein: CASSQVEGQGREPQHF.

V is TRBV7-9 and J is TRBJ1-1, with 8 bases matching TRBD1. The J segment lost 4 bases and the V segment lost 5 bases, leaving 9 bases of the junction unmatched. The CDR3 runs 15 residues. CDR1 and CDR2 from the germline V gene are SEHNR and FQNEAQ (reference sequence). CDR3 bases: TGTGCCAGCAGCCAAAAGACAGGGGTGGGCACTGAAGCTTTCTTT. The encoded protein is CASSQKTGVGTEAFF. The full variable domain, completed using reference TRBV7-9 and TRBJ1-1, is DTGVSQNPRHKITKRGQNVTFRCDPISEHNRLYWYRQTLGQGPEFLTYFQNEAQLEKSRLLSDRFSAERPKGSFSTLEIQRTEQGDSAMYLCASSQKTGVGTEAFFGQGTRLTVV.

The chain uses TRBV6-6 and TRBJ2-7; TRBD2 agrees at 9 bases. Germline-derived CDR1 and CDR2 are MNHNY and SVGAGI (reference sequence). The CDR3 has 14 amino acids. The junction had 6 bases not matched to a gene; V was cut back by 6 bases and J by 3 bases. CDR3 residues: CASSLAGALYEQYF. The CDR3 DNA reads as TGTGCCAGCAGCTTAGCGGGGGCCCTCTACGAGCAGTACTTC.

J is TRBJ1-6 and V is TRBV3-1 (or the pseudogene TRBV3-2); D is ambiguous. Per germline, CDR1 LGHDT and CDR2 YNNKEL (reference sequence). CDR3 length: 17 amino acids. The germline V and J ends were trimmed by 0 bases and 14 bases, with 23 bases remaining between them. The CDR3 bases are TGTGCCAGCAGCCAAGAAGTAGCAACCTCCTATGGTAGCACCCTCCACTTT. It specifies CASSQEVATSYGSTLHF.

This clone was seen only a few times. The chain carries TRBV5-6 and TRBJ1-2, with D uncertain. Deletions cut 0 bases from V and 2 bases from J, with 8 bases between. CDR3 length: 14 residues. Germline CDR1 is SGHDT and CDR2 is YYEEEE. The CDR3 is CASSLVAVNYGYTF. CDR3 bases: TGTGCCAGCAGCTTGGTGGCAGTCAACTATGGCTACACCTTC.

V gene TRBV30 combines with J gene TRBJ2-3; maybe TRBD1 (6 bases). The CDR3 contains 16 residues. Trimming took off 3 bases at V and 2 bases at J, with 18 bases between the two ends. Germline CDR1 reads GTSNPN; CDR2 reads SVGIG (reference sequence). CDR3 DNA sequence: TGTGCCTGGAGACTTGGACAGACCTTGTTCACAGATACGCAGTATTTT. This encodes CAWRLGQTLFTDTQYF.

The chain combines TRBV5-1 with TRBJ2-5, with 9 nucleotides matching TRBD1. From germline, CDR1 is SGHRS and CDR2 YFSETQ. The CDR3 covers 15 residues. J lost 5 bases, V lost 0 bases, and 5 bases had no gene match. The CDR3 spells CASSLGTGEIETQYF. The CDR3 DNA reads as TGCGCCAGCAGCTTGGGGACAGGGGAGATCGAGACCCAGTACTTC. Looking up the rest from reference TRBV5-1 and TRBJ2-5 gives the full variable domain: KAGVTQTPRYLIKTRGQQVTLSCSPISGHRSVSWYQQTPGQGLQFLFEYFSETQRNKGNFPGRFSGRQFSNSRSEMNVSTLELGDSALYLCASSLGTGEIETQYFGPGTRLLVL.

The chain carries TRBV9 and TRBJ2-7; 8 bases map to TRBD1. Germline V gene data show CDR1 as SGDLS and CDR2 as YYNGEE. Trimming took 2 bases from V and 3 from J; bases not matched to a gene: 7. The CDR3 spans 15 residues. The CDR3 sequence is CASSVGQGAHYEQYF. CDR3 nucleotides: TGTGCCAGCAGCGTGGGCCAGGGGGCCCACTACGAGCAGTACTTC.

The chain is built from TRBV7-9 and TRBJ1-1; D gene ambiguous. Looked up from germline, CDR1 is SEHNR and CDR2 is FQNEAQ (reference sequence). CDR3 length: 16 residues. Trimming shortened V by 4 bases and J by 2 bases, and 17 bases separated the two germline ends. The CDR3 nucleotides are TGTGCCAGCAGCTCCCTCTCGTTGGCCTTAAACACTGAAGCTTTCTTT. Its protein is CASSSLSLALNTEAFF. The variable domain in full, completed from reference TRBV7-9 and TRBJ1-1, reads DTGVSQNPRHKITKRGQNVTFRCDPISEHNRLYWYRQTLGQGPEFLTYFQNEAQLEKSRLLSDRFSAERPKGSFSTLEIQRTEQGDSAMYLCASSSLSLALNTEAFFGQGTRLTVV.

The CDR3 region has the DNA TGTGCCAGCAGCTTCCCCGGGGGGGGGAACACTGAAGCTTTCTTT. It specifies CASSFPGGGNTEAFF. The chain combines TRBV11-2 with TRBJ1-1, with D possibly being TRBD1 (5 bases). Germline V gives CDR1 SGHAT, CDR2 FQNNGV. Trimming pared 3 bases from V and 1 base from J, leaving 12 bases between. The CDR3 loop spans 15 amino acids.

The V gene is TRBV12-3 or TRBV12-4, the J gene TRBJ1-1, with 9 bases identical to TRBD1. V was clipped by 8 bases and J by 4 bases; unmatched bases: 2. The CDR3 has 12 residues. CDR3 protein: CASGTGFTEAFF. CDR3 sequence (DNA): TGTGCCAGCGGGACAGGGTTCACTGAAGCTTTCTTT.

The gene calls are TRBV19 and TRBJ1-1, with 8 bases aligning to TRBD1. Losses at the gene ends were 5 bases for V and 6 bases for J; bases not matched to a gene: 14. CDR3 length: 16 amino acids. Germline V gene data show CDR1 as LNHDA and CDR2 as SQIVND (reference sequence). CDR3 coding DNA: TGTGCCAGTAGTGACGATTCGGACAGGGTTCTCCCTGAAGCTTTCTTT. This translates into CASSDDSDRVLPEAFF.

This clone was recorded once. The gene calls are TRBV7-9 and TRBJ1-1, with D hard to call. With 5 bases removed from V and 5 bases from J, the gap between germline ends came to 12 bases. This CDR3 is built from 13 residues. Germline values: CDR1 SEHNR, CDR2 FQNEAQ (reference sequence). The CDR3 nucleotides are TGTGCCAGCAGCCCCTCGGGAGGGACTGAAGCTTTCTTT. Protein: CASSPSGGTEAFF. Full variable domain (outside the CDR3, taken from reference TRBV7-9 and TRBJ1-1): DTGVSQNPRHKITKRGQNVTFRCDPISEHNRLYWYRQTLGQGPEFLTYFQNEAQLEKSRLLSDRFSAERPKGSFSTLEIQRTEQGDSAMYLCASSPSGGTEAFFGQGTRLTVV.

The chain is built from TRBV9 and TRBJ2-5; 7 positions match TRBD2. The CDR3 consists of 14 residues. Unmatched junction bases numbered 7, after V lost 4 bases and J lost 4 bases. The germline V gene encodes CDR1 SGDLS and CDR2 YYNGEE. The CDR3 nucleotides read TGTGCCAGCAGCTCCGCAGGCGGGGGAGAGACCCAGTACTTC. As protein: CASSSAGGGETQYF.

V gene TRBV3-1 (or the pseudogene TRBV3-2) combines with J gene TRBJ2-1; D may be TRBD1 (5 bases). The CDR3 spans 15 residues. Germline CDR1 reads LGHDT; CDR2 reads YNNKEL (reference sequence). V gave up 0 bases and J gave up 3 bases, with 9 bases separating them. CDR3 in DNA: TGTGCCAGCAGCCAAGACCGACAGTACTACAATGAGCAGTTCTTC. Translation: CASSQDRQYYNEQFF.

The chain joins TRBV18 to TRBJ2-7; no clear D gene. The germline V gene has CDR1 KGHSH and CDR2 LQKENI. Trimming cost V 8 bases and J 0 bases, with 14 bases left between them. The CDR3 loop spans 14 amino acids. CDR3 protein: CASASLEDSYEQYF. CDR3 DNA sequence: TGTGCCAGCGCCTCTCTAGAGGACTCCTACGAGCAGTACTTC.

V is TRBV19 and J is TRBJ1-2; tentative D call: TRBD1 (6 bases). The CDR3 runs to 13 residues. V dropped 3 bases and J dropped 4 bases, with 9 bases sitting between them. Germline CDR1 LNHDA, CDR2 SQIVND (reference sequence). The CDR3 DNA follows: TGTGCCAGTAGTATGGACAGTTTCTATGGCTACACCTTC. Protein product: CASSMDSFYGYTF. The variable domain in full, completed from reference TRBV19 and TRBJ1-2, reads DGGITQSPKYLFRKEGQNVTLSCEQNLNHDAMYWYRQDPGQGLRLIYYSQIVNDFQKGDIAEGYSVSREKKESFPLTVTSAQKNPTAFYLCASSMDSFYGYTFGSGTRLTVV.

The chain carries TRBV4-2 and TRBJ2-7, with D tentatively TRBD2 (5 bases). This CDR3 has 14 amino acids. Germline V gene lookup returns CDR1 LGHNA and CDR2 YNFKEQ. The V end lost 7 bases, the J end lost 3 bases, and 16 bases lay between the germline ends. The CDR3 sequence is CASNASITSYEQYF. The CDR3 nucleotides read TGTGCCAGCAACGCTAGCATCACTAGCTACGAGCAGTACTTC.

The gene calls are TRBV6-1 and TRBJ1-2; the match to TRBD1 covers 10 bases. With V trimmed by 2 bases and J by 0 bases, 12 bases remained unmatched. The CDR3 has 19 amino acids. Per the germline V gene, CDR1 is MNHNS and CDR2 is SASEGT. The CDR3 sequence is CASSELGTGVGSANYGYTF. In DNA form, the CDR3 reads TGTGCCAGCAGTGAACTCGGGACAGGGGTTGGGTCCGCTAACTATGGCTACACCTTC.

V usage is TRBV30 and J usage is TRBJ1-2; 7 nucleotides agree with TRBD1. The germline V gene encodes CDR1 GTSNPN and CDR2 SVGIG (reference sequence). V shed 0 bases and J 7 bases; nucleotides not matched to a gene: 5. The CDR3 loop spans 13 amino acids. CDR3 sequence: CAWSVDRVGGYTF. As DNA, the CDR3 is TGTGCCTGGAGTGTCGACAGGGTGGGTGGCTACACCTTC.

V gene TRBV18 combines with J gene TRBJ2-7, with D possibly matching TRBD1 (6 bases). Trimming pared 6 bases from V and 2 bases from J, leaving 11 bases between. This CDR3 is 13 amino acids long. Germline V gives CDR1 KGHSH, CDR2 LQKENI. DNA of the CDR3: TGTGCCAGCTCTCGGACAGACACCTACGAGCAGTACTTC. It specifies CASSRTDTYEQYF.

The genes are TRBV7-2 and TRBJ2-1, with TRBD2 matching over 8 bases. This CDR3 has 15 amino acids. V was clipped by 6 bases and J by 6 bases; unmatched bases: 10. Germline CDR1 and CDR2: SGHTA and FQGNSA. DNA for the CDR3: TGTGCCAGCAGTTTTCACGGGGGGGCTGGCAATGAGCAGTTCTTC. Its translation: CASSFHGGAGNEQFF.

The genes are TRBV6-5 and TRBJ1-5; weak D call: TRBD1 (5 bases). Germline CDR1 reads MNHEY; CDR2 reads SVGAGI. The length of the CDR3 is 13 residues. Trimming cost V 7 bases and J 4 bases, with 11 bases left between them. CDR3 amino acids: CASKESGNQPQHF. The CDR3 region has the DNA TGTGCCAGCAAAGAGTCAGGGAATCAGCCCCAGCATTTT.